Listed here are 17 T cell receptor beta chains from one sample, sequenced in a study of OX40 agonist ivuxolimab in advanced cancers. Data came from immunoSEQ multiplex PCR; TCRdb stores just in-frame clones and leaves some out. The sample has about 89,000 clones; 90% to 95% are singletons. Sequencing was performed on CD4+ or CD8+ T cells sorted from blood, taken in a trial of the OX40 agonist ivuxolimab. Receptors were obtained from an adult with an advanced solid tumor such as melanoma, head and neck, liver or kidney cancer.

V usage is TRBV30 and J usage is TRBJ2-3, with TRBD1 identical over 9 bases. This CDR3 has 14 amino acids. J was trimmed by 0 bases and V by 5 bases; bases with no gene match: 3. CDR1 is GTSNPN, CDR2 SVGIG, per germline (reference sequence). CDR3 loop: CAWSGTGSTDTQYF. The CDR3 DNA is TGTGCCTGGTCCGGGACAGGGAGCACAGATACGCAGTATTTT.

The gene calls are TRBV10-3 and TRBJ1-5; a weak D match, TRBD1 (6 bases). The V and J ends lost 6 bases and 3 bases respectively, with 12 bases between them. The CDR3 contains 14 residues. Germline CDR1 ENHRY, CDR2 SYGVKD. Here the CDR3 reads CAIRTTGVNQPQHF. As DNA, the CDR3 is TGTGCCATCAGGACGACAGGAGTCAATCAGCCCCAGCATTTT.

CDR3 in amino acids: CASSPQRAGTNEKLFF. DNA of the CDR3: TGTGCCAGCAGCCCACAACGGGCAGGGACTAATGAAAAACTGTTTTTT. The chain recombines TRBV7-2 with TRBJ1-4; tentative D call: TRBD1 (5 bases). CDR1 is SGHTA and CDR2 is FQGNSA in the germline V gene. The CDR3 runs to 16 residues. V was pared by 5 bases and J by 2 bases, with 15 bases between.

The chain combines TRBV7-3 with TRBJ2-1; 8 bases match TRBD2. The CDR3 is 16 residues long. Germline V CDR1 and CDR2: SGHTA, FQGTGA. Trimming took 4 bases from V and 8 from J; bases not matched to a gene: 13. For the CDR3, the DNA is TGTGCCAGCAGCTCCCTGGGGCGGGGGGACATGGATGAGCAGTTCTTC. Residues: CASSSLGRGDMDEQFF.

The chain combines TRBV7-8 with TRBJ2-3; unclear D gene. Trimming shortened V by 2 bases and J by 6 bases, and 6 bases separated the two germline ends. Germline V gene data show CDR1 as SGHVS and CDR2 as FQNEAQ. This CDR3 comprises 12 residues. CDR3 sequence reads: CASSLNVDTQYF. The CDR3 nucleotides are TGTGCCAGCAGCTTAAATGTCGATACGCAGTATTTT.

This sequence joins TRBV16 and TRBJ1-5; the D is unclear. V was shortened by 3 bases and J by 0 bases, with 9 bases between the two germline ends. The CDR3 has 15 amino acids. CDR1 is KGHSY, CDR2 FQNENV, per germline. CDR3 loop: CASSHRVNSNQPQHF. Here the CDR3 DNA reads TGTGCCAGCAGCCATCGGGTAAATAGCAATCAGCCCCAGCATTTT.

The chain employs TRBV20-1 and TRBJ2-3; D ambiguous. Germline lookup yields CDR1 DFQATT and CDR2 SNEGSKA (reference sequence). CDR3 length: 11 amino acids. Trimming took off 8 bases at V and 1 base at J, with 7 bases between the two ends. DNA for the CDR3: TGCAGTTCCGCGGGCACAGATACGCAGTATTTT. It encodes CSSAGTDTQYF.

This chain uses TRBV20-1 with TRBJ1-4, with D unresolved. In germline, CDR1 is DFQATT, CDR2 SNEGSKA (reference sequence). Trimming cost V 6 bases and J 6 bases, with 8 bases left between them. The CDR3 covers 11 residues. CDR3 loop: CSAPRDEKLFF. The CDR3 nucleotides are TGCAGTGCCCCACGAGATGAAAAACTGTTTTTT.

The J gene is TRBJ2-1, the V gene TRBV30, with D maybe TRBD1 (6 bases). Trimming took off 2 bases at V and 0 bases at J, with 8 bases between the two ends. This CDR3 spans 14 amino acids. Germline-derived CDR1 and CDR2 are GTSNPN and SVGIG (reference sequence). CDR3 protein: CAWSRGSSYNEQFF. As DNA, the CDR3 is TGTGCCTGGAGTAGGGGGAGCTCCTACAATGAGCAGTTCTTC.

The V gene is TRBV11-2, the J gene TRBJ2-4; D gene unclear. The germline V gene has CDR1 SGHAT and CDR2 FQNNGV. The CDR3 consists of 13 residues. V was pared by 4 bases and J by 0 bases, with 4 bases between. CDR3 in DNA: TGTGCCAGCAGCTCATTAGCCAAAAACATTCAGTACTTC. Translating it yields CASSSLAKNIQYF.

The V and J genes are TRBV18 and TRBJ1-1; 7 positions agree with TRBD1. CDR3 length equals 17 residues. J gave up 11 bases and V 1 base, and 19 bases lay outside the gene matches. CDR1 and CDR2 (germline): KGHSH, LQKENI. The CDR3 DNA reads TGTGCCAGCTCACCACTTACCGTACAGGGGCCTAACTTCGGGGCTTTCTTT. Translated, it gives CASSPLTVQGPNFGAFF.

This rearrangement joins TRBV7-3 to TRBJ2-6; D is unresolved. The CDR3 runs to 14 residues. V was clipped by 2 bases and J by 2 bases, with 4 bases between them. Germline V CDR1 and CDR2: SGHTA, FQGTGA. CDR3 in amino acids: CASSLVPGANVLTF. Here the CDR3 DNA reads TGTGCCAGCAGCTTAGTTCCTGGGGCCAACGTCCTGACTTTC.

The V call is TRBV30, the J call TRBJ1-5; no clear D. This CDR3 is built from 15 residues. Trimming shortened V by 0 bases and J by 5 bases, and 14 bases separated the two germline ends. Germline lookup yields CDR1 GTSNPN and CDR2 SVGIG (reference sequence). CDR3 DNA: TGTGCCTGGAGTGTACATTTATCCGGGCATCAGCCCCAGCATTTT. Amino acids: CAWSVHLSGHQPQHF.

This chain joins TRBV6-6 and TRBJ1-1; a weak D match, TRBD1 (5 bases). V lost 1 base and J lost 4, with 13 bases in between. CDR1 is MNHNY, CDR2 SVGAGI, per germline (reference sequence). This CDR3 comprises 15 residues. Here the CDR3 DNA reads TGTGCCAGCAGTTACTATTGGGCGGGGGGCACTGAAGCTTTCTTT. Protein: CASSYYWAGGTEAFF.

CDR3 sequence reads: CASTGEGDTQYF. The CDR3 nucleotides are TGTGCCAGCACCGGGGAGGGAGATACGCAGTATTTT. V usage is TRBV6-5 and J usage is TRBJ2-3; 7 bases align to TRBD2. The CDR3 has 12 amino acids. Trimming removed 7 bases from V and 5 bases from J; junction bases left unmatched: 3. CDR1 and CDR2 (germline): MNHEY, SVGAGI.

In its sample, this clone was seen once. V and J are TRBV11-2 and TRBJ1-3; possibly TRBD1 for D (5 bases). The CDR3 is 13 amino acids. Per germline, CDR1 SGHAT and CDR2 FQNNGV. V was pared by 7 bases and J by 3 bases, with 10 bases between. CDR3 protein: CASTWGHGNTIYF. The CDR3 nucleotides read TGTGCCAGCACATGGGGCCATGGAAACACCATATATTTT.

This chain's CDR3 is CASGLAGGGELFF. In DNA, the CDR3 is TGTGCCAGCGGCCTGGCGGGTGGAGGGGAGCTGTTTTTT. The chain recombines TRBV5-4 with TRBJ2-2; D may be TRBD2 (5 bases). V lost 7 bases and J 8 bases, leaving 15 bases between the germline ends. The CDR3 loop spans 13 amino acids. Germline V gene sequence: CDR1 SGHNT, CDR2 YYREEE (reference sequence).